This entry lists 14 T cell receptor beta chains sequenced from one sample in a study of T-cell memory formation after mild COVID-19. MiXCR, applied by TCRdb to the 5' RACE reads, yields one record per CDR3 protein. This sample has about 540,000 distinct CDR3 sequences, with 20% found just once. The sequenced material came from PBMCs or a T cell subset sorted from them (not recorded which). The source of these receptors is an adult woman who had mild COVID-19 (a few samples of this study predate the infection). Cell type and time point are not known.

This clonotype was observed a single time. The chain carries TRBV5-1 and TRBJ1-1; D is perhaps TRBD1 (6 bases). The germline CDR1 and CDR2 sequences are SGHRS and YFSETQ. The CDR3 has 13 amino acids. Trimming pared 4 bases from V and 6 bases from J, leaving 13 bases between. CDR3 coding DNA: TGCGCCAGCAGCGGCGGGACATCTTCTGAAGCTTTCTTT. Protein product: CASSGGTSSEAFF.

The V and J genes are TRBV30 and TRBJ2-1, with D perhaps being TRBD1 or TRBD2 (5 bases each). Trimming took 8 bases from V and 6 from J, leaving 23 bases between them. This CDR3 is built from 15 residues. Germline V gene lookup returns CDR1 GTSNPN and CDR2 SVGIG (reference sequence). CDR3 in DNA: TGTGCCGGACAAACACGGGGACGGCGCACCAATGAGCAGTTCTTC. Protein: CAGQTRGRRTNEQFF.

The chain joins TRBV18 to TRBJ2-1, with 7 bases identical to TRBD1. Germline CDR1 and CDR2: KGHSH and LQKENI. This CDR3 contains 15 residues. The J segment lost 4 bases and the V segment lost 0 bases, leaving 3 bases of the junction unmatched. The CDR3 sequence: CASSPPGQPYNEQFF. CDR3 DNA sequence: TGTGCCAGCTCACCACCGGGACAGCCATACAATGAGCAGTTCTTC.

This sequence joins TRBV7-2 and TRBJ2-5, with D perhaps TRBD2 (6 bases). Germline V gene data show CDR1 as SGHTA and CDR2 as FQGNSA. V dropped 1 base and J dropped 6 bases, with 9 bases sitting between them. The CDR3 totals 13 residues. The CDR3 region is CASSLEREKTQYF. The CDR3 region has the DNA TGTGCCAGCAGCTTAGAACGGGAGAAGACCCAGTACTTC.

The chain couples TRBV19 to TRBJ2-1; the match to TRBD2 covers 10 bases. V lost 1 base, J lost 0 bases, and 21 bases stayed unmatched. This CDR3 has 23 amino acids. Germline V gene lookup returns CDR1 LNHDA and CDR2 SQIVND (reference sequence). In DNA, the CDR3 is TGTGCCAGTAGTATAGTAAGACTAGCGGGCGGACGACCGAAACCGAGCTCCTACAATGAGCAGTTCTTC. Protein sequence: CASSIVRLAGGRPKPSSYNEQFF. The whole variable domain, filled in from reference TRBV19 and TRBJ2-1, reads DGGITQSPKYLFRKEGQNVTLSCEQNLNHDAMYWYRQDPGQGLRLIYYSQIVNDFQKGDIAEGYSVSREKKESFPLTVTSAQKNPTAFYLCASSIVRLAGGRPKPSSYNEQFFGPGTRLTVL.

This CDR3 reads CATSEATFTGELFF. CDR3 DNA: TGTGCCACCAGTGAGGCTACCTTCACCGGGGAGCTGTTTTTT. J is TRBJ2-2 and V is TRBV24-1; D gene uncertain. Per the germline V gene, CDR1 is KGHDR and CDR2 is SFDVKD. Trimming removed 4 bases from V and 4 bases from J, with 9 bases in between. The CDR3 spans 14 residues.

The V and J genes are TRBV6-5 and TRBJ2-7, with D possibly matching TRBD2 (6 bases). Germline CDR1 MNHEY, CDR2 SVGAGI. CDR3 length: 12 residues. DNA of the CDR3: TGTACCGAGGGCGGGGCCCCGGTCGAGCAGTACTTC. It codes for CTEGGAPVEQYF.

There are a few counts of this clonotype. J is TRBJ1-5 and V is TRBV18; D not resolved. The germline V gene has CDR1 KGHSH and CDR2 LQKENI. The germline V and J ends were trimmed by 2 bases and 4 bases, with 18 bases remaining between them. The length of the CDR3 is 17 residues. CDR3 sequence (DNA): TGTGCCAGCTCACCAGAGTCGGCACCCCAAGCAAATCAGCCCCAGCATTTT. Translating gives CASSPESAPQANQPQHF.

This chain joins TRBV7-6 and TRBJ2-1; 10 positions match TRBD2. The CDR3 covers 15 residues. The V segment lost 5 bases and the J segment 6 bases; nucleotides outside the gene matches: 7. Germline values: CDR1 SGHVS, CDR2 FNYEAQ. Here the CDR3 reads CASSPAAGGPNEQFF. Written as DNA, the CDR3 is TGTGCCAGCAGCCCCGCAGCGGGGGGGCCCAATGAGCAGTTCTTC.

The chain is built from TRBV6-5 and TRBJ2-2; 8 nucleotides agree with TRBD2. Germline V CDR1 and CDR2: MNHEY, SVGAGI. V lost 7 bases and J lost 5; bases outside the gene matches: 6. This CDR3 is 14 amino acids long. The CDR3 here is CASINGRGTGELFF. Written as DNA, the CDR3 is TGTGCCAGCATAAACGGGAGGGGGACCGGGGAGCTGTTTTTT.

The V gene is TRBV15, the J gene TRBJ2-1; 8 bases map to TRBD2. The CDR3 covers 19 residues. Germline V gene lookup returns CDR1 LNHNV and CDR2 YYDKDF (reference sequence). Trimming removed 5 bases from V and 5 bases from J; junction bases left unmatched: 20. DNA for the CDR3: TGTGCCACCAGCCGCCCCGGGAGGGGCGGAGACGGATTTAACAATGAGCAGTTCTTC. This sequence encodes CATSRPGRGGDGFNNEQFF.

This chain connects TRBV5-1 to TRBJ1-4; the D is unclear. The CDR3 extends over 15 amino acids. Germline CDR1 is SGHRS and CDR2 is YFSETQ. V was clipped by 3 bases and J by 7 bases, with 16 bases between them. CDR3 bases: TGCGCCAGCAGCTCTAACTATGGGCGCGGTGAAAAACTGTTTTTT. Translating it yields CASSSNYGRGEKLFF.

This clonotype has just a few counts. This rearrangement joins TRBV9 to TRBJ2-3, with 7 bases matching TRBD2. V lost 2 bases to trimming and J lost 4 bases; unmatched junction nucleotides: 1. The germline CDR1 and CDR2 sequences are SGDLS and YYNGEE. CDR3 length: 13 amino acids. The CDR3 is CASSVRGSDTQYF. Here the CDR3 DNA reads TGTGCCAGCAGCGTGCGGGGGTCAGATACGCAGTATTTT.

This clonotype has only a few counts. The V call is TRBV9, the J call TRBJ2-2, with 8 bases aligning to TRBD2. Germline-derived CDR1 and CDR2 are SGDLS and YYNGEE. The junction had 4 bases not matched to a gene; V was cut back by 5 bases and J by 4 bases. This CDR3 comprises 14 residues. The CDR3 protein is CASSPGGGTGELFF. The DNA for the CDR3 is TGTGCCAGCAGTCCGGGGGGGGGCACCGGGGAGCTGTTTTTT.